This TCR beta chain is drawn from a study of spatial heterogeneity in lung cancer. General observations from the study: Blood showed ubiquitous tumor TCRs more often at resection than at routine follow-up.

Trimming left V 4 bases short and J 6 bases short, with 6 bases between. CDR3 length: 12 amino acids. From germline, CDR1 is SGHNT and CDR2 YENEEA. In the library, each TCR cDNA molecule bore its own unique molecular identifier. TCRdb ran MiXCR on the 5' RACE reads and lists one entry per CDR3 protein. The table lists tens of thousands of distinct CDR3 sequences, around 5.2% of them singletons, with 29% in the top ten. This clonotype was recorded a few times. Its antigen is unknown. Time point reported: sample taken at primary tumor resection. The input material, whole RNA from tumor, nontumor lung or frozen PBMC, was sequenced unsorted. There were some 76 donors, all of them untreated patients with early-stage non-small cell lung cancer.

The sequence was collected from a female donor with early-stage non-small cell lung cancer. The V call is TRBV11-3, the J call TRBJ2-2; D unclear. Here the sequenced sample was PBMCs, taken at surgery. CDR3 nucleotides: TGTGCCAGCAGCTCTATTGCCGGGGAGCTGTTTTTT. It codes for CASSSIAGELFF.